This TCR beta chain was observed in a study of beta chain features in type 1 diabetes. Study-level points and caveats: Small HLA sub-analyses could not settle whether HLA shapes TCRB rearrangement. Among patients, naive, central memory and Treg TCRB repertoires appeared more similar than among healthy donors.

The germline V gene has CDR1 KGHSH and CDR2 LQKENI. CDR3 length equals 15 residues. Trimming at V came to 5 bases and at J to 2 bases, leaving 2 bases not matched to a gene. This clone was counted a few times. Its antigen is unknown. Reverse transcription of all isolated RNA meant that expressed TCRB transcripts were sequenced. Sequencing was performed with immunoSEQ multiplex PCR; in TCRdb, only in-frame clones are kept and a portion is missing. The sample shows roughly 180,000 clones, 10% to 15% of them seen only once. The chain is built from TRBV18 and TRBJ2-3, with 12 bases aligning to TRBD2. The sequencing sample was made of central memory CD4+ T cells from blood. This sequence originates from a woman under 30 in good health. In nucleotides, the CDR3 is TGTGCCAGCTCAGGACTAGCGGGGAACACAGATACGCAGTATTTT. This encodes CASSGLAGNTDTQYF. Using reference TRBV18 and TRBJ2-3 for the parts outside the CDR3, the full variable domain is NAGVMQNPRHLVRRRGQEARLRCSPMKGHSHVYWYRQLPEEGLKFMVYLQKENIIDESGMPKERFSAEFPKEGPSILRIQQVVRGDSAAYFCASSGLAGNTDTQYFGPGTRLTVL.